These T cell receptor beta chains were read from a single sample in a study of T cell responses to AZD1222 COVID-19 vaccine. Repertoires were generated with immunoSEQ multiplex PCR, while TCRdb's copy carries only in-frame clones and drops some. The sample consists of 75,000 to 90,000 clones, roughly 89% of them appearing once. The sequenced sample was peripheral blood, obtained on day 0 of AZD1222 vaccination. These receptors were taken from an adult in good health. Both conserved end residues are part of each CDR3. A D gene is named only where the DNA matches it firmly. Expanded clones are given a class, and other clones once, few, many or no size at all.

CDR3 protein: CASTASVGEASYEQYF
CDR3 DNA: TGTGCCAGCACCGCCTCTGTAGGGGAGGCCTCCTACGAGCAGTACTTC
J gene: TRBJ2-7
D gene: .
clone size: .
V gene: TRBV27

CDR3 protein: CASSPGTADGEKLFF
CDR3 DNA: TGTGCCAGCTCACCGGGGACGGCTGACGGGGAAAAACTGTTTTTT
J gene: TRBJ1-4
D gene: .
clone size: .
V gene: TRBV18

CDR3 protein: CAWSVGELSYGYTF
CDR3 DNA: TGTGCCTGGAGTGTAGGAGAGTTATCCTATGGCTACACCTTC
J gene: TRBJ1-2
D gene: .
clone size: .
V gene: TRBV30

CDR3 protein: CASSLQGVSNQPQHF
CDR3 DNA: TGTGCCAGCAGTCTACAGGGTGTTAGCAATCAGCCCCAGCATTTT
J gene: TRBJ1-5
D gene: .
clone size: .
V gene: TRBV7-8

CDR3 protein: CASSTRTSTGWDYGYTF
CDR3 DNA: TGTGCCAGCAGTACTCGAACCTCGACAGGGTGGGACTATGGCTACACCTTC
J gene: TRBJ1-2
D gene: TRBD1
clone size: .
V gene: TRBV2

CDR3 protein: CASSLVLGGYTF
CDR3 DNA: TGTGCCAGCAGCTTAGTCTTGGGAGGCTACACCTTC
J gene: TRBJ1-2
D gene: .
clone size: once
V gene: TRBV7-9

CDR3 protein: CASSPQANTEAFF
CDR3 DNA: TGTGCCAGCAGCCCACAGGCGAACACTGAAGCTTTCTTT
J gene: TRBJ1-1
D gene: .
clone size: .
V gene: TRBV7-9

CDR3 protein: CASSARTEYTGELFF
CDR3 DNA: TGTGCCAGCAGTGCCCGGACAGAGTACACCGGGGAGCTGTTTTTT
J gene: TRBJ2-2
D gene: .
clone size: once
V gene: TRBV6-2/TRBV6-3

CDR3 protein: CASSHNRVSNEKLFF
CDR3 DNA: TGCGCCAGCAGCCATAACAGGGTCTCTAATGAAAAACTGTTTTTT
J gene: TRBJ1-4
D gene: .
clone size: .
V gene: TRBV4-3

CDR3 protein: CASKRQRNTDTQYF
CDR3 DNA: TGTGCCAGCAAACGACAGCGGAACACAGATACGCAGTATTTT
J gene: TRBJ2-3
D gene: .
clone size: .
V gene: TRBV6-5

CDR3 protein: CASSPRRSQPDTQYF
CDR3 DNA: TGTGCCAGCTCACCCCGGAGGTCTCAGCCAGATACGCAGTATTTT
J gene: TRBJ2-3
D gene: .
clone size: .
V gene: TRBV18

CDR3 protein: CASSLAETEPYGYTF
CDR3 DNA: TGCGCCAGCAGCTTGGCCGAGACAGAACCCTATGGCTACACCTTC
J gene: TRBJ1-2
D gene: .
clone size: .
V gene: TRBV5-1

CDR3 protein: CASSRSSGGQETQYF
CDR3 DNA: TGTGCCAGTAGTCGGTCTAGCGGGGGGCAAGAGACCCAGTACTTC
J gene: TRBJ2-5
D gene: TRBD2
clone size: .
V gene: TRBV19

CDR3 protein: CASSSLTGTGANVLTF
CDR3 DNA: TGTGCCAGCTCATCCTTAACAGGGACCGGGGCCAACGTCCTGACTTTC
J gene: TRBJ2-6
D gene: .
clone size: .
V gene: TRBV18

CDR3 protein: CASSFGTGVNGANVLTF
CDR3 DNA: TGCGCCAGCAGCTTCGGGACAGGGGTGAATGGGGCCAACGTCCTGACTTTC
J gene: TRBJ2-6
D gene: TRBD1
clone size: .
V gene: TRBV5-1

CDR3 protein: CASSLPPTDTQYF
CDR3 DNA: TGTGCCAGCAGTTTACCCCCCACAGATACGCAGTATTTT
J gene: TRBJ2-3
D gene: .
clone size: .
V gene: TRBV27

CDR3 protein: CASSQEGQGGTEAFF
CDR3 DNA: TGTGCCAGCAGCCAAGAGGGACAGGGAGGCACTGAAGCTTTCTTT
J gene: TRBJ1-1
D gene: TRBD1
clone size: .
V gene: TRBV3-1/TRBV3-2

CDR3 protein: CASSQEMGGGRSPLHF
CDR3 DNA: TGCGCCAGCAGCCAAGAGATGGGTGGGGGCCGGTCACCCCTCCACTTT
J gene: TRBJ1-6
D gene: .
clone size: .
V gene: TRBV4-3

CDR3 protein: CASSEEADRGLSGYTF
CDR3 DNA: TGTGCCAGCAGTGAAGAAGCGGACAGGGGACTTTCTGGCTACACCTTC
J gene: TRBJ1-2
D gene: TRBD1
clone size: .
V gene: TRBV2

CDR3 protein: CSVPRDRGKSYGYTF
CDR3 DNA: TGCAGCGTTCCACGGGACAGAGGGAAAAGCTATGGCTACACCTTC
J gene: TRBJ1-2
D gene: TRBD1
clone size: .
V gene: TRBV29-1

CDR3 protein: CASSIDEDRYTGELFF
CDR3 DNA: TGTGCCAGTAGTATAGATGAGGACAGATACACCGGGGAGCTGTTTTTT
J gene: TRBJ2-2
D gene: .
clone size: .
V gene: TRBV19

CDR3 protein: CASSYGTGPTEAFF
CDR3 DNA: TGTGCCAGCAGCTACGGGACAGGGCCCACTGAAGCTTTCTTT
J gene: TRBJ1-1
D gene: TRBD1
clone size: .
V gene: TRBV5-5

CDR3 protein: CASSEYHGFQETQYF
CDR3 DNA: TGTGCCAGCAGTGAATATCACGGTTTCCAAGAGACCCAGTACTTC
J gene: TRBJ2-5
D gene: .
clone size: .
V gene: TRBV25-1

CDR3 protein: CASSQDPAGREAFF
CDR3 DNA: TGTGCCAGCAGCCAAGATCCGGCAGGGCGTGAAGCTTTCTTT
J gene: TRBJ1-1
D gene: .
clone size: .
V gene: TRBV7-2

CDR3 protein: CASSLSGVGGYTF
CDR3 DNA: TGCGCCAGCAGCTTGAGTGGGGTTGGTGGCTACACCTTC
J gene: TRBJ1-2
D gene: .
clone size: .
V gene: TRBV5-1

CDR3 protein: CASSGKQQGDGTGSPLHF
CDR3 DNA: TGTGCCAGCAGCGGGAAACAACAGGGGGACGGGACGGGTTCACCCCTCCACTTT
J gene: TRBJ1-6
D gene: TRBD1
clone size: .
V gene: TRBV9

CDR3 protein: CSVEPLAGAGELFF
CDR3 DNA: TGCAGCGTTGAACCGTTGGCAGGGGCCGGGGAGCTGTTTTTT
J gene: TRBJ2-2
D gene: .
clone size: .
V gene: TRBV29-1

CDR3 protein: CASSFTSGGIAGELFF
CDR3 DNA: TGCGCCAGCAGCTTCACTAGCGGGGGGATCGCCGGGGAGCTGTTTTTT
J gene: TRBJ2-2
D gene: TRBD2
clone size: .
V gene: TRBV5-1